These T cell receptor beta chains were read from a single sample in a study of blood T cell repertoires in COVID-19. Assay used: immunoSEQ multiplex PCR; TCRdb lists only in-frame clones, some missing. This table holds approximately 150,000 clones, around 76% found once. The sequenced sample was peripheral blood. These receptors were collected from a man aged 55 to 70 with acute or convalescent COVID-19. CDR3s include the opening cysteine and the closing phenylalanine or tryptophan. The D gene is left open where the match is weak. Size tells how often a clone was seen (once, few, many) or the class of an expanded clone, and some rows leave it out.

TGTGCCAGCAGCTCGAACCACAGGGGGCGCGACTATGGCTACACCTTC,CASSSNHRGRDYGYTF,TRBV28,NA,TRBJ1-2,TRBD1
TGTGCCAGCAGCCCTTGGACTCGCTCAGATGGAGGGCAGTTCTTC,CASSPWTRSDGGQFF,TRBV7-9,NA,TRBJ2-1,NA
TGTGCCAGCAGTGTACGGGACTCGGGAACTAATGAAAAACTGTTTTTT,CASSVRDSGTNEKLFF,TRBV2,once,TRBJ1-4,NA
TGTGCCAGCAGTGAGGGAGCGGGAGGATACGAGCAGTACTTC,CASSEGAGGYEQYF,TRBV2,NA,TRBJ2-7,TRBD2
TGTGCCAGTAGCTCCCCCGGGACTAGCGGGAGAGGAACCGGGGAGCTGTTTTTT,CASSSPGTSGRGTGELFF,TRBV19,few,TRBJ2-2,TRBD2
TGTGCCAGCAGCTTAGGTAGCGGATCCTACAATGAGCAGTTCTTC,CASSLGSGSYNEQFF,TRBV7-2,NA,TRBJ2-1,NA
TGCGCCAGCAGTGAGTCCGAGGGTGCGAACGAGCAGTACTTC,CASSESEGANEQYF,TRBV10-2,few,TRBJ2-7,NA
TGTGCCAGCAGCGCGGGACTATACAATGAGCAGTTCTTC,CASSAGLYNEQFF,TRBV7-2,NA,TRBJ2-1,TRBD2
TGTGCCATCAGACCGGGACTAGCGGGACTGAACACCGGGGAGCTGTTTTTT,CAIRPGLAGLNTGELFF,TRBV10-3,NA,TRBJ2-2,TRBD2
TGTGCCAGCAGCCAAGATCGTGGGAGTACGCAGTATTTT,CASSQDRGSTQYF,TRBV14,NA,TRBJ2-3,NA
TGTGCCAGCAGTGAAGCGCTTCTCGGGGTCCTTACCTACGAGCAGTACTTC,CASSEALLGVLTYEQYF,TRBV2,NA,TRBJ2-7,NA
TGCAGCGTTGATCAGCCTAGATCCCCTTACAATGAGCAGTTCTTC,CSVDQPRSPYNEQFF,TRBV29-1,once,TRBJ2-1,NA
TGTGCCAGCAGTTATGACGGGTCTAGGGAGCAGTACTTC,CASSYDGSREQYF,TRBV7-6,NA,TRBJ2-7,NA
TGCGCCAGCAACCCCTGTAAAACAGGGTATTCTGAGCAGTTCTTC,CASNPCKTGYSEQFF,TRBV23-1,once,TRBJ2-1,NA
TGTGCCAGCAGTCTCGGGAAGGTGAGCTCTGGGGCCAACGTCCTGACTTTC,CASSLGKVSSGANVLTF,TRBV6-6,NA,TRBJ2-6,NA
TGTGCCAGCAGTGAAGGGAGGTATTCTCTTCCATATGGCTACACCTTC,CASSEGRYSLPYGYTF,TRBV6-1,NA,TRBJ1-2,NA
TGTGCCAGCAGTTACTCGATTCTAGCGGGAGATAGCGAATACTTC,CASSYSILAGDSEYF,TRBV6-5,many,TRBJ2-7,TRBD2
TGTGCCAGCAGCTTAGGAGCCGGGATTGACTATGGCTACACCTTC,CASSLGAGIDYGYTF,TRBV7-9,NA,TRBJ1-2,NA
TGTGCCAGCAGCCAAGCGAACGGACAGAGTGGATCCTACGAGCAGTACTTC,CASSQANGQSGSYEQYF,TRBV4-2,NA,TRBJ2-7,NA
TGTGCCAGCAGTGAAGCGGAGGTGGACACCTTC,CASSEAEVDTF,TRBV2,NA,TRBJ1-2,NA